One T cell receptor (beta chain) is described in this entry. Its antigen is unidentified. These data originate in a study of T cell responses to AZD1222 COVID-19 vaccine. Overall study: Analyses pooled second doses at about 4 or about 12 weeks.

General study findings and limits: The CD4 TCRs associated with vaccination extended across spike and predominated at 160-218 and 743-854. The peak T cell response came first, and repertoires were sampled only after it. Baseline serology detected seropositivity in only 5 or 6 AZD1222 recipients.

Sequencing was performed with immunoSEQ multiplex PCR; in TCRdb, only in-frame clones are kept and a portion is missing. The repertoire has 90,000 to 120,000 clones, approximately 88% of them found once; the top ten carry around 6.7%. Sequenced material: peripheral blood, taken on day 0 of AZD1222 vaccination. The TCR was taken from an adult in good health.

The CDR3 nucleotides read TGTGCCAGCAGCTTGGTTGGCACTGAAGCTTTCTTT. Protein product: CASSLVGTEAFF. The chain recombines TRBV5-5 with TRBJ1-1; D gene uncertain. Germline CDR1 reads SGHKS; CDR2 reads YYEKEE (reference sequence). Deletions cut 0 bases from V and 4 bases from J, with 4 bases between. The CDR3 sequence is 12 residues long.